This TCR beta chain appears in the sequencing data of a study of T cell repertoires in cytomegalovirus infection. Study as a whole: The authors relied on CMV epitopes, both recently identified HLA-C-restricted and well-studied HLA-B-restricted.

Trimming stripped 3 bases from V and 5 bases from J, with 5 bases between. CDR3 length: 13 residues. The germline V gene has CDR1 SGHTA and CDR2 FQGNSA. TCRdb re-called the reads with MiXCR, one entry per CDR3 protein. The sample has about 310,000 distinct CDR3 sequences, 25% seen once. This clonotype turned up a few times. Antigen unknown. The receptor was derived from a human donor in good health (CMV status not recorded). Some clones in this sample may be carry-over from other donors' samples. J is TRBJ1-6 and V is TRBV7-2; D is uncertain. The sequenced sample was cultured PBMCs, obtained from culture after CMV antigen stimulation. The CDR3: CASSFTNNSPLHF. CDR3 DNA: TGTGCCAGCAGCTTTACGAATAATTCACCCCTCCACTTT.